The clone carrying this TCR beta chain showed up just once. Its antigen is not identified. Combining a sample-barcoded 5' primer with a J-beta primer mix, a second PCR ran for roughly 7 to 12 cycles. Any given sample supplied a minimum of 3 million CDR3-containing paired-end reads. TCRdb re-called the 5' RACE reads through MiXCR, storing one row per CDR3 protein. The data contain about 1.4 million distinct CDR3 sequences, almost 60% of them seen just once; the ten biggest clones take up over 5%. The CDR3 contains 14 residues. V dropped 3 bases and J dropped 5; count of bases not matched to a gene: 3. Germline CDR1 reads MNHEY; CDR2 reads SMNVEV (reference sequence). This sample was included in a study of blood T cells in healthy people across ages. Broader study findings: As naive T cell percentage varied, TCR beta diversity correlated strongly with it. No conclusive comparison of naive versus antigen-experienced cells was possible with unsorted PBMCs. Because donor CMV status was unknown, expanded clonotype changes were possibly confounded.

The chain couples TRBV27 to TRBJ2-1; 8 bases are shared with TRBD1. This TCR was recovered from a man aged 18-30 years in good health. The sequenced material came from blood. CDR3 bases: TGTGCCAGCAGTTTGGGGGACAGGCACAATGAGCAGTTCTTC. Translating gives CASSLGDRHNEQFF.